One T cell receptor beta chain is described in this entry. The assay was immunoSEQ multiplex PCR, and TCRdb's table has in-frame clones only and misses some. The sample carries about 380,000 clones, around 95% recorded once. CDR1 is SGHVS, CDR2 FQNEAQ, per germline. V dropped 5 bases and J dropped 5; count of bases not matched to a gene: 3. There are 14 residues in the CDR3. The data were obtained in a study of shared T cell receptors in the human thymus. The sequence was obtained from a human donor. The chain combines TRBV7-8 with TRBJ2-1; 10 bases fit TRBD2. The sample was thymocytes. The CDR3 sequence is CASSLLAGDNEQFF. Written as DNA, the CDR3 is TGTGCCAGCAGCCTGCTAGCGGGGGACAATGAGCAGTTCTTC.